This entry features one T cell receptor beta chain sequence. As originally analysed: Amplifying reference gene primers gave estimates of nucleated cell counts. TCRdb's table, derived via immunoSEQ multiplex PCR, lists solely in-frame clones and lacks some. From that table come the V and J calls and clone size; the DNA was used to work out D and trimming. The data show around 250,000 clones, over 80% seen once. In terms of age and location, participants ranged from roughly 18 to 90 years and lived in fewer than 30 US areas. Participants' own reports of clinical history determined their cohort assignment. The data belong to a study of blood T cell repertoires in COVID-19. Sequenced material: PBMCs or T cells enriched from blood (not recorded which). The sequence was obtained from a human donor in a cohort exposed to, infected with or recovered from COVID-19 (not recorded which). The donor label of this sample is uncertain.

The CDR3 DNA reads as TGTGCCAGCAGTTACTCCCGGGAGCCATCACGAGAGACCCAGTACTTC. Its protein is CASSYSREPSRETQYF. V and J are TRBV6-5 and TRBJ2-5; a weak D match, TRBD2 (6 bases). The CDR3 is 16 amino acids. V lost 0 bases and J lost 4, with 15 bases in between. CDR1 is MNHEY and CDR2 is SVGAGI in the germline V gene.